The 15 T cell receptor beta chains given below trace back to one sample, sequenced in a study of blood T cell repertoires in COVID-19. Produced via immunoSEQ multiplex PCR; TCRdb's table is partial and in-frame only. The table shows 350,000 or so clones, with 90% occurring only once. Sequenced: peripheral blood. These receptors all come from a man between 18 and 35 years old with active or convalescent COVID-19.

J is TRBJ2-2 and V is TRBV11-2; no clear D gene. Trimming cost V 6 bases and J 1 base, with 9 bases left between them. Germline V lookup: CDR1 SGHAT, CDR2 FQNNGV. This CDR3 is built from 14 residues. The CDR3 DNA reads as TGTGCCAGCAGTGGGCTAAAGAACACCGGGGAGCTGTTTTTT. Amino acids: CASSGLKNTGELFF.

The V call is TRBV2, the J call TRBJ2-7, with a possible D match to TRBD2 (5 bases). This CDR3 has 12 residues. Germline CDR1 SNHLY, CDR2 FYNNEI. Trimming removed 6 bases from V and 7 bases from J, with 13 bases in between. In DNA, the CDR3 is TGTGCCAGCAGGGTCCCGACGGGGGAGCAGTACTTC. This codes for CASRVPTGEQYF.

The chain recombines TRBV9 with TRBJ2-1; perhaps TRBD1 as D (5 bases). The V gene's germline CDR1 is SGDLS and CDR2 YYNGEE. V was trimmed by 0 bases and J by 1 base, leaving 11 bases between them. The CDR3 contains 16 residues. The CDR3 sequence: CASSVAFQGSYNEQFF. CDR3 DNA: TGTGCCAGCAGCGTAGCTTTCCAGGGATCCTACAATGAGCAGTTCTTC.

The CDR3 region has the DNA TGTGCCAGCACCCTCATAGCGGAATACAATGAGCAGTTCTTC. Its protein is CASTLIAEYNEQFF. V and J are TRBV2 and TRBJ2-1; the D gene is possibly TRBD2 (6 bases). The V gene's germline CDR1 is SNHLY and CDR2 FYNNEI. V shed 7 bases and J shed 4 bases, with 14 bases lying between them. CDR3 length equals 14 residues.

This clone came up a few times. This rearrangement joins TRBV6-6 to TRBJ1-6; 7 positions match TRBD1. Germline V gene data show CDR1 as MNHNY and CDR2 as SVGAGI (reference sequence). V lost 8 bases to trimming and J lost 8 bases; unmatched junction nucleotides: 6. The CDR3 length is 13 residues. The chain's CDR3 is CASCRDRDSPLHF. CDR3 coding DNA: TGTGCCAGCTGCCGGGACAGAGATTCACCCCTCCACTTT.

The chain couples TRBV9 to TRBJ2-7, with D possibly TRBD1 on 6 matching bases. Looked up from germline, CDR1 is SGDLS and CDR2 is YYNGEE. Deletions cut 3 bases from V and 5 bases from J, with 21 bases between. This CDR3 comprises 16 residues. CDR3 region: CASSAPPGQQGDEQYF. The CDR3 DNA reads as TGTGCCAGCAGCGCCCCTCCGGGTCAACAGGGCGACGAGCAGTACTTC.

The chain has TRBV12-3 or TRBV12-4 and TRBJ2-7; D unclear. This CDR3 spans 12 amino acids. V dropped 6 bases and J dropped 6 bases, with 12 bases sitting between them. As DNA, the CDR3 is TGTGCCAGCAGCCCCTCCCCGGGCGAGCAGTACTTC. Translation: CASSPSPGEQYF.

This chain uses TRBV5-6 with TRBJ2-3, with 7 positions matching TRBD2. This CDR3 comprises 15 residues. Germline-derived CDR1 and CDR2 are SGHDT and YYEEEE. The V and J ends lost 5 bases and 0 bases, in that order; junction bases with no gene match: 6. CDR3 DNA: TGTGCCAGCAGTTCCCTAGCGGATAGCACAGATACGCAGTATTTT. Translating gives CASSSLADSTDTQYF.

CDR3 sequence: CASSLDELPYEQYF. CDR3 bases: TGTGCCAGCAGCTTAGACGAGTTACCCTACGAGCAGTACTTC. This chain uses TRBV7-9 with TRBJ2-7; no clear D gene. Germline V gene lookup returns CDR1 SEHNR and CDR2 FQNEAQ (reference sequence). This CDR3 spans 14 amino acids. V lost 1 base to trimming and J lost 2 bases, with 9 bases between them.

A note on this clone: The sample holds other DNA sequences that translate to the same CDR3. This chain uses TRBV27 with TRBJ2-7, with D possibly being TRBD2 (6 bases). Per germline, CDR1 MNHEY and CDR2 SMNVEV (reference sequence). This CDR3 spans 13 amino acids. Trimming shortened V by 3 bases and J by 1 base, and 7 bases separated the two germline ends. CDR3 sequence: CASSFGTSYEQYF. CDR3 DNA: TGTGCCAGCAGTTTTGGGACTTCCTACGAGCAGTACTTC.

The gene calls are TRBV20-1 and TRBJ1-3, with 7 positions matching TRBD1. J lost 2 bases, V lost 3 bases, and 7 bases had no gene match. CDR3 length: 15 residues. Germline loops: CDR1 DFQATT, CDR2 SNEGSKA (reference sequence). The CDR3 sequence is CSASAKGQAGNTIYF. The CDR3 region has the DNA TGCAGTGCTAGTGCCAAAGGACAGGCTGGAAACACCATATATTTT.

The CDR3 sequence: CASSSPGTANEKLFF. DNA of the CDR3: TGTGCCAGCAGCTCCCCCGGGACAGCCAATGAAAAACTGTTTTTT. The chain recombines TRBV5-8 with TRBJ1-4; 7 bases map to TRBD1. This CDR3 comprises 15 residues. V gave up 3 bases and J gave up 5 bases; unmatched junction bases: 7. CDR1 is SGHTS and CDR2 is YDEGEE in the germline V gene. Full variable domain (rest looked up from reference TRBV5-8 and TRBJ1-4): EAGVTQSPTHLIKTRGQQATLRCSPISGHTSVYWYQQALGLGLQFLLWYDEGEERNRGNFPPRFSGRQFPNYSSELNVNALELEDSALYLCASSSPGTANEKLFFGSGTQLSVL.

The rearrangement uses TRBV4-3 and TRBJ1-3, with unresolved D. In germline, CDR1 is LGHNA, CDR2 YSLEER. Trimming took off 0 bases at V and 0 bases at J, with 12 bases between the two ends. The CDR3 loop spans 17 amino acids. The DNA for the CDR3 is TGCGCCAGCAGCCAAGATCTGCCCGTGAGCTCTGGAAACACCATATATTTT. Its translation: CASSQDLPVSSGNTIYF.

The V gene is TRBV7-6, the J gene TRBJ1-4; 8 positions match TRBD1. This CDR3 has 17 residues. The ends lost 0 bases at V and 1 base at J; junction bases unmatched: 4. In germline, CDR1 is SGHVS, CDR2 FNYEAQ. The CDR3 DNA reads TGTGCCAGCAGCTTAGCTGTCAGGGGGCTAACTAATGAAAAACTGTTTTTT. It translates to CASSLAVRGLTNEKLFF.

This chain connects TRBV27 to TRBJ1-5; TRBD1 is a possible D gene (5 bases). Germline CDR1 MNHEY, CDR2 SMNVEV (reference sequence). Trimming stripped 5 bases from V and 3 bases from J, with 11 bases between. This CDR3 is 14 amino acids long. DNA for the CDR3: TGTGCCAGCAGTCCCCGACAGAACAATCAGCCCCAGCATTTT. It translates to CASSPRQNNQPQHF.